The clone carrying this TCR beta chain turned up a few times. Antigen unknown. A single base separates this from a much larger clone, so it may be a read error. Uncontrolled infection, other autoimmune disease, pregnancy or lactation barred patients from enrollment. The blood sample predates any ophthalmopathy symptoms, coming from first hyperthyroidism diagnosis. The investigators amplified TCR beta CDR3 regions from RNA transcripts. The TCR CDR3 first-round RT-PCR relied on the HTBI primer set. TCRdb passed the multiplex PCR reads through MiXCR, listing each CDR3 protein once. Of some 250,000 distinct CDR3 sequences listed, more than 14% are singletons. These data belong to a study of T cells in Graves' hyperthyroidism and ophthalmopathy. Turning to the study itself: Before treatment of any kind, peripheral blood was taken at initial diagnosis.

The CDR3 runs to 12 residues. Trimming stripped 0 bases from V and 8 bases from J, with 8 bases between. CDR1 and CDR2 (germline): WSHSY, SAAADI. The study, taken as a whole, reports: Most thyroid clonotypes that were expanded above 0.001 also turned up in blood.

The chain combines TRBV10-2 with TRBJ2-7; no clear D gene. The material sequenced was blood. The source of this sequence is a woman in her thirties or forties with Graves' hyperthyroidism that later progressed to Graves' ophthalmopathy. The DNA for the CDR3 is TGCGCCAGCAGTGAGTCGACGGCCAAGCAGTACTTC. Translating it yields CASSESTAKQYF.